Here is one T cell receptor beta chain with its context. The target antigen is unknown. The sample is drawn from a study of graft-versus-host responses after intestinal transplantation. Measured with immunoSEQ multiplex PCR; TCRdb has only the in-frame clones, and not every one. The sample yields around 100,000 clones, about 90% seen once. V lost 4 bases and J lost 7; bases outside the gene matches: 16. The germline V gene has CDR1 MNHEY and CDR2 SMNVEV (reference sequence). This CDR3 contains 18 residues. General study results and limits: Early HvG declines after transplant were associated with peak circulating GvH clone levels. Patients who carried graft-donor T cell macrochimerism also had high graft-versus-host to host-versus-graft clonal ratios in their allografts.

V usage is TRBV27 and J usage is TRBJ1-6, with 7 bases lining up with TRBD1. Sample: unstimulated CD4+ T cells sorted from spleen or lymph node cells, taken before transplant. This receptor was taken from a human donor who was the organ donor for an intestinal transplant. The CDR3 DNA reads as TGTGCCAGCAGTTCCCCCCGGACAGGCCCCATCGGGAATTCACCCCTCCACTTT. Translating gives CASSSPRTGPIGNSPLHF.